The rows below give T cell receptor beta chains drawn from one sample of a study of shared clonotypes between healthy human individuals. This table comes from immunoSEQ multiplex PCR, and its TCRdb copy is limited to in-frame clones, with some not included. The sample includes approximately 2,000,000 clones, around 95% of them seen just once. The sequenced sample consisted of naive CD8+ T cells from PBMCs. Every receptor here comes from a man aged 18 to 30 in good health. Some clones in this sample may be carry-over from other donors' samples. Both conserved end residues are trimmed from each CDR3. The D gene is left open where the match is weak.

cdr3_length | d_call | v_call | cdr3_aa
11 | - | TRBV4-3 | ASSQGTHLGAF
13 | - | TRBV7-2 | ASSLLYRLGNTIY
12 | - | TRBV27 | ASSLSRVNTEAF
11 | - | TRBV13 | ASRGRTEGGYT
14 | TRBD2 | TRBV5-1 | ATRGSTSGTSNEQY
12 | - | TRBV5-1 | ASSLNAGAYGYT
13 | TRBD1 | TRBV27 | ASALPGQETYEQY
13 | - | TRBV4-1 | ASSPPSATNEKLF
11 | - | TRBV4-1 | ASSARTGEKLF
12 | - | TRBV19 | ASSIGSGEQPQH
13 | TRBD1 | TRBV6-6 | ASSYSQGAGETQY
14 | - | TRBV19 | ASSSRQGRAKNIQY
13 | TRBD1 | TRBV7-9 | ASSQPGQGTYEQY
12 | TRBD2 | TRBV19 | ASTKTSGHYEQY
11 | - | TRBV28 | ASTGGSNQPQH
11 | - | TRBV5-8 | ASSLDFGEEQY
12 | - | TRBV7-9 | ASSSSTGAGTQY
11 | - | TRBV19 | ASSIGEGAEAF
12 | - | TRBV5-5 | ASSWGYRNQPQH
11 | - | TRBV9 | ASSPGEGYEQY
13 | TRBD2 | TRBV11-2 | ASSSLAGVRYEQY
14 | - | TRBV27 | ASRERVGISSYEQY
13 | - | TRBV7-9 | ASRWEGAEENEQF
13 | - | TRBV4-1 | ASSQILGSPNEQF
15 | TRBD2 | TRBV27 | ASSLLWRPSGTYEQY
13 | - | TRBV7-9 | ASSLSSEAQDTQY
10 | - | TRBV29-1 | SVSWGPYEQY
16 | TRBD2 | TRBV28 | ASSLLLAGAGFGKTQY
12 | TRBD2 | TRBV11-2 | ASSLGTSGSEQY
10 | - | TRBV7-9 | ASSFVSYEQY
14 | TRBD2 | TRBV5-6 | ASSRGAGGLRDEQF
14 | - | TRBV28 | ASSPFGREIPDTQY
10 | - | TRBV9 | ASRRGTGELF
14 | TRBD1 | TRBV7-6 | ASSPWTGGDVYGYT
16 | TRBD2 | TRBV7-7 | ANTRWCREGTSGDEQF
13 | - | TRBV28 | ASRLPGHQNQPQH